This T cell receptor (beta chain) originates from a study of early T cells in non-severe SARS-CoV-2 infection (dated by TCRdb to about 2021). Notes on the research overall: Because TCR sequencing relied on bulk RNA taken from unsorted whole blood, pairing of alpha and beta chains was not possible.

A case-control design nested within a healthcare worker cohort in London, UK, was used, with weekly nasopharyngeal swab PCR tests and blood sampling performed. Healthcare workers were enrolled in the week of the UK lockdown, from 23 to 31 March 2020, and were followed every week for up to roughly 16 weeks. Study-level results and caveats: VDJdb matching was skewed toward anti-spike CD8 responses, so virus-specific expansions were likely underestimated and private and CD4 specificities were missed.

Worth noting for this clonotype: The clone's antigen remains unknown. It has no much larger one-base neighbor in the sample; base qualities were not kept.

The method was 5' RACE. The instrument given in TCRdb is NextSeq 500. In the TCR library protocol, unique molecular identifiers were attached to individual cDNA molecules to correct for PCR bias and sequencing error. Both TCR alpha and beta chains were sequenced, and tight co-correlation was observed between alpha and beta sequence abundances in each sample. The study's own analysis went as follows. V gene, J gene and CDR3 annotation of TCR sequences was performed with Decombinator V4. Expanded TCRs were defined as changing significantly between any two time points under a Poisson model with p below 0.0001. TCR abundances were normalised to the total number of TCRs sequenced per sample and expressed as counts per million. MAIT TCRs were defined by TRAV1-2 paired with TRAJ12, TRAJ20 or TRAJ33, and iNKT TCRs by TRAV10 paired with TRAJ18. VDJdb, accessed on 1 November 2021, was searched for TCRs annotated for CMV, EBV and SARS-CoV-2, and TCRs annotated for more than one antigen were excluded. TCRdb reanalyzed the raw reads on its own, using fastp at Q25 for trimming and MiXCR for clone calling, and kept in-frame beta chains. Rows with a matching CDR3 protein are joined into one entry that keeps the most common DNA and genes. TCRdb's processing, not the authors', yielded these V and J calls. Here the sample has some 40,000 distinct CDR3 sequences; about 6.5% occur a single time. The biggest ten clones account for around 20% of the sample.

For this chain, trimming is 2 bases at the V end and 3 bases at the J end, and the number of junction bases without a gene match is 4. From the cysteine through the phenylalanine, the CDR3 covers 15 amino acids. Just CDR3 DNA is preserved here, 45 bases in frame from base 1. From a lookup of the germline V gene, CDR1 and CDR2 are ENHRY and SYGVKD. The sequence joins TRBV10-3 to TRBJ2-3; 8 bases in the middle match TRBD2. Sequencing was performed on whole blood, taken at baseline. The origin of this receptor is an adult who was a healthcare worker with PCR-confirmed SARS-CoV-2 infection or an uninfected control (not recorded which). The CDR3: CAISEGLAGTDTQYF. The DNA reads TGTGCCATCAGTGAGGGACTAGCTGGTACAGATACGCAGTATTTT.